Listed here are 28 T cell receptor beta chains from one sample, sequenced in a study of beta chain features in type 1 diabetes. The entirety of the isolated RNA underwent reverse transcription, so expressed TCRB transcripts were sequenced. TCRdb's copy holds only in-frame clones and misses some; the assay was immunoSEQ multiplex PCR. Of approximately 150,000 clones in the sample, about 10% are singletons; the top ten hold 1% to 1.5%. Sequenced input: naive CD4+ T cells from blood. These receptor sequences come from a man between 18 and 29 years old in good health.

The CDR3 region is CARGGSGDEQFF. CDR3 in DNA: TGTGCGCGGGGGGGGTCTGGAGATGAGCAGTTCTTC. The chain is built from TRBV30 and TRBJ2-1, with 9 bases aligning to TRBD2. The CDR3 consists of 12 residues. Germline V CDR1 and CDR2: GTSNPN, SVGIG (reference sequence).

This clone was counted only a few times. The J gene is TRBJ2-3, the V gene TRBV28; a weak D match, TRBD2 (5 bases). Germline CDR1 and CDR2: MDHEN and SYDVKM. The CDR3 consists of 14 residues. Trimming took 7 bases from V and 4 from J, leaving 15 bases between them. CDR3 sequence (DNA): TGTGCCAGCATGCAGTTTCTAGCCCCAGATACGCAGTATTTT. This gives the protein CASMQFLAPDTQYF.

This clone showed up just a few times. The gene calls are TRBV30 and TRBJ1-3, with TRBD1 matching 7 bases. CDR1 and CDR2 from the germline V gene are GTSNPN and SVGIG (reference sequence). The CDR3 consists of 14 residues. V was pared by 5 bases and J by 2 bases, with 6 bases of the junction left unmatched. This CDR3 is CAWETGTAGNTIYF. DNA of the CDR3: TGTGCCTGGGAAACCGGGACAGCTGGAAACACCATATATTTT. Full variable domain (missing parts from reference TRBV30 and TRBJ1-3): SQTIHQWPATLVQPVGSPLSLECTVEGTSNPNLYWYRQAAGRGLQLLFYSVGIGQISSEVPQNLSASRPQDRQFILSSKKLLLSDSGFYLCAWETGTAGNTIYFGEGSWLTVV.

A note on this clone: One base away lies a much larger clone, so this may be a sequencing read error. The chain carries TRBV5-4 and TRBJ2-7; no definite D call. Trimming took off 1 base at V and 5 bases at J, with 4 bases between the two ends. This CDR3 is 11 amino acids long. The germline V gene encodes CDR1 SGHNT and CDR2 YYREEE (reference sequence). The CDR3 loop reads CASSLQDEQYF. CDR3 nucleotides: TGTGCCAGCAGCTTGCAGGACGAGCAGTACTTC.

This clone has just a few counts. J is TRBJ1-2 and V is TRBV6-1, with TRBD1 as a possible D gene (6 bases). Germline CDR1 and CDR2: MNHNS and SASEGT. The germline V and J ends were trimmed by 6 bases and 5 bases, with 13 bases remaining between them. CDR3 length: 13 amino acids. The CDR3 spells CASSLQGDYGYTF. The CDR3 DNA follows: TGTGCCAGCAGCCTACAGGGAGATTATGGCTACACCTTC.

The CDR3 region has the DNA TGTGCCAGCAGCCCGGGGGGGGCGGGGAATTACCAAGAGACCCAGTACTTC. This sequence encodes CASSPGGAGNYQETQYF. The chain is built from TRBV11-2 and TRBJ2-5; TRBD2 matches at 8 bases. Germline lookup yields CDR1 SGHAT and CDR2 FQNNGV. The junction had 11 bases not matched to a gene; V was cut back by 5 bases and J by 0 bases. This CDR3 region has 17 residues.

This clone was seen only a few times. The V gene is TRBV6-1, the J gene TRBJ2-1, with a weak D call TRBD2 (5 bases). The germline gives CDR1 MNHNS, CDR2 SASEGT. The CDR3 is made up of 15 amino acids. Trimming left V 2 bases short and J 6 bases short, with 14 bases between. This chain's CDR3 is CASSERRGTLNEQFF. The CDR3 DNA sequence: TGTGCCAGCAGTGAACGACGGGGAACGCTCAATGAGCAGTTCTTC.

The table lists this clone with a few counts. The rearrangement joins TRBV11-2 to TRBJ2-3; tentatively, D is TRBD1 (6 bases). Germline V lookup: CDR1 SGHAT, CDR2 FQNNGV. The V end lost 5 bases, the J end lost 5 bases, and 14 bases lay between the germline ends. The CDR3 contains 14 residues. The CDR3 region is CASSPLRGKDTQYF. CDR3 sequence (DNA): TGTGCCAGCAGCCCATTAAGGGGGAAAGATACGCAGTATTTT.

The chain links TRBV2 to TRBJ1-1; D not certain. V shed 5 bases and J shed 4 bases, with 14 bases lying between them. Germline V gene lookup returns CDR1 SNHLY and CDR2 FYNNEI. The CDR3 consists of 14 residues. Written as DNA, the CDR3 is TGTGCCAGCAGTTCCCAGTCCGGGTTCACTGAAGCTTTCTTT. Amino acids: CASSSQSGFTEAFF.

The genes are TRBV5-1 and TRBJ1-6, with a weak D call TRBD1 (5 bases). Between the trimmed V and J ends, which lost 0 bases and 4 bases, there was a span of 8 bases. This CDR3 is 15 amino acids long. Per the germline V gene, CDR1 is SGHRS and CDR2 is YFSETQ. The DNA of the CDR3 is TGCGCCAGCAGCTTGGCCGGGGGTTATAATTCACCCCTCCACTTT. Its translation: CASSLAGGYNSPLHF.

This clone was seen a handful of times. V is TRBV27 and J is TRBJ2-1; a possible D gene is TRBD2 (6 bases). The CDR3 consists of 15 residues. Germline loops: CDR1 MNHEY, CDR2 SMNVEV (reference sequence). Trimming stripped 4 bases from V and 3 bases from J, with 13 bases between. The CDR3 nucleotides are TGTGCCAGCAGTTCAAGCGGGTTTTACTACAATGAGCAGTTCTTC. It codes for CASSSSGFYYNEQFF.

The V and J genes are TRBV10-3 and TRBJ2-7; 9 nucleotides line up with TRBD1. This CDR3 is built from 14 residues. Trimming took 10 bases from V and 3 from J; bases not matched to a gene: 10. Germline V CDR1 and CDR2: ENHRY, SYGVKD. The DNA of the CDR3 is TGTGCCACCGCAACAGGGGGCAACGTCTACGAGCAGTACTTC. It encodes CATATGGNVYEQYF.

This chain connects TRBV7-2 to TRBJ2-7, with 9 bases matching TRBD2. This CDR3 is 14 amino acids long. Trimming cost V 1 base and J 5 bases; bases outside gene matches: 3. Looked up from germline, CDR1 is SGHTA and CDR2 is FQGNSA. The chain's CDR3 is CASSLVLAGNEQYF. CDR3 DNA: TGTGCCAGCAGCTTAGTCCTAGCGGGGAACGAGCAGTACTTC.

The CDR3 sequence is CASSLGDSLYEQYF. For the CDR3, the DNA is TGTGCCAGCAGCTTAGGTGACAGCCTCTACGAGCAGTACTTC. The chain employs TRBV11-2 and TRBJ2-7; D may be TRBD1 (5 bases). V lost 1 base, J lost 3 bases, and 10 bases lay in between. The CDR3 is made up of 14 amino acids. The germline gives CDR1 SGHAT, CDR2 FQNNGV.

This clone was detected a few times. The rearrangement uses TRBV27 and TRBJ2-5; 9 bases agree with TRBD2. Trimming cost V 4 bases and J 1 base; bases outside gene matches: 4. Per germline, CDR1 MNHEY and CDR2 SMNVEV (reference sequence). The CDR3 spans 15 residues. CDR3 protein: CASSSPTSGQETQYF. CDR3 coding DNA: TGTGCCAGCAGTTCCCCGACTAGCGGCCAAGAGACCCAGTACTTC.

This clone has only a few counts. The rearrangement links TRBV5-1 to TRBJ1-6; 8 bases are shared with TRBD1. The CDR3 has 15 amino acids. After removal of 4 bases from V and 10 bases from J, the junction contained 10 bases not matched to a gene. CDR1 and CDR2 (germline): SGHRS, YFSETQ. The CDR3 spells CASSPTGGSGSPLHF. The CDR3 DNA reads TGCGCCAGCAGCCCCACAGGGGGTTCAGGATCACCCCTCCACTTT.

This clone has more than one count but fewer than ten. The rearrangement uses TRBV1 and TRBJ2-5; the tabulated D call, TRBD1, remains unverified against the DNA. TRBV1 is assigned pseudogene status. The CDR3 consists of 18 residues. This CDR3 reads CTSSQELSRGQDGETQYF. In nucleotides, the CDR3 is TGCACCAGCAGCCAAGAATTATCGAGGGGACAAGACGGGGAGACCCAGTACTTC.

The chain is built from TRBV5-1 and TRBJ2-7; a possible D gene is TRBD1 (5 bases). V gave up 2 bases and J gave up 0 bases, with 9 bases separating them. Looked up from germline, CDR1 is SGHRS and CDR2 is YFSETQ. CDR3 length: 14 residues. CDR3 residues: CASSFRAISYEQYF. DNA for the CDR3: TGCGCCAGCAGCTTCAGGGCTATCTCCTACGAGCAGTACTTC.

A few counts support this clone. The chain couples TRBV6-5 to TRBJ2-7; 8 bases fit TRBD2. The germline CDR1 and CDR2 sequences are MNHEY and SVGAGI. There are 13 residues in the CDR3. Germline trimming cut 8 bases from V and 6 bases from J; bases unmatched to any gene: 9. CDR3 DNA sequence: TGTGCCAGCGATGGACTAGCCAACGGCGAGCAGTACTTC. Its translation: CASDGLANGEQYF.

In this sample, this clone turned up once. The CDR3 DNA sequence: TGTGCCAGCAGCTTACCAGCGGGGCACTCAGATACGCAGTATTTT. Protein sequence: CASSLPAGHSDTQYF. V usage is TRBV7-2 and J usage is TRBJ2-3, with 7 bases aligning to TRBD2. This CDR3 has 15 amino acids. Germline trimming cut 2 bases from V and 4 bases from J; bases unmatched to any gene: 6. The germline gives CDR1 SGHTA, CDR2 FQGNSA.

The chain uses TRBV5-1 and TRBJ1-6; no firm D call. Germline-derived CDR1 and CDR2 are SGHRS and YFSETQ. The CDR3 has 16 amino acids. V shed 4 bases and J shed 0 bases, with 11 bases lying between them. As DNA, the CDR3 is TGCGCCAGCAGCGGACCGGGGAGCTCCTATAATTCACCCCTCCACTTT. This sequence encodes CASSGPGSSYNSPLHF.

In nucleotides, the CDR3 is TGCAGCGTTGGACAGAGCATCGATCAGCCCCAGCATTTT. Translation gives CSVGQSIDQPQHF. This chain joins TRBV29-1 and TRBJ1-5; D may be TRBD1 (5 bases). Trimming took 4 bases from V and 5 from J, leaving 12 bases between them. The CDR3 spans 13 residues. The germline gives CDR1 SQVTM, CDR2 ANQGSEA.

The chain's CDR3 is CASSPRGGRDTDTQYF. CDR3 DNA: TGCGCCAGCAGCCCGCGGGGGGGCCGCGACACAGATACGCAGTATTTT. This chain links TRBV5-1 with TRBJ2-3, with 9 bases matching TRBD2. Germline lookup yields CDR1 SGHRS and CDR2 YFSETQ. The CDR3 extends over 16 amino acids. J was trimmed by 2 bases and V by 4 bases; bases with no gene match: 8.

The table lists this clone with many counts. The chain uses TRBV29-1 and TRBJ1-3, with D possibly TRBD1 on 6 matching bases. CDR3 length: 15 residues. In germline, CDR1 is SQVTM, CDR2 ANQGSEA. V lost 5 bases and J lost 0, with 14 bases in between. CDR3 amino acids: CSVPGTSLSGNTIYF. The CDR3 DNA reads TGCAGCGTTCCAGGGACATCGCTCTCTGGAAACACCATATATTTT.

J is TRBJ1-6 and V is TRBV9; TRBD1 matches at 7 bases. The trim removed 4 bases at V and 8 bases at J, leaving 3 bases unmatched. The CDR3 totals 13 residues. CDR1 and CDR2 (germline): SGDLS, YYNGEE. The CDR3 reads CASSNTGDSPLHF. Written as DNA, the CDR3 is TGTGCCAGCAGCAATACAGGGGATTCACCCCTCCACTTT.

The rearrangement joins TRBV7-8 to TRBJ1-4; 7 nucleotides agree with TRBD1. The CDR3 is 15 residues long. The germline gives CDR1 SGHVS, CDR2 FQNEAQ. Losses at the gene ends were 4 bases for V and 7 bases for J; bases not matched to a gene: 9. CDR3 in DNA: TGTGCCAGCAGCTCTCAGGGGGTAGCCTTTGAAAAACTGTTTTTT. Translated, it gives CASSSQGVAFEKLFF.

CDR3 sequence reads: CASTRGEPTDTQYF. CDR3 bases: TGTGCCAGCACCAGGGGGGAACCCACAGATACGCAGTATTTT. V and J are TRBV9 and TRBJ2-3, with a weak D call TRBD1 (7 bases). V shed 6 bases and J shed 2 bases, with 13 bases lying between them. The CDR3 contains 14 residues. Germline V gene data show CDR1 as SGDLS and CDR2 as YYNGEE.

The gene calls are TRBV7-9 and TRBJ2-5, with a weak D call TRBD2 (5 bases). V lost 6 bases, J lost 7 bases, and 15 bases lay in between. The CDR3 has 13 residues. Germline CDR1 is SEHNR and CDR2 is FQNEAQ (reference sequence). CDR3 DNA: TGTGCCAGCAGTTCCTGGGGAGAGGGGACCCAGTACTTC. Encoded protein: CASSSWGEGTQYF.